Listed below are T cell receptor beta chains from one sample, sequenced in a study of shared clonotypes between healthy human individuals. Clones were read by immunoSEQ multiplex PCR, and TCRdb kept only the in-frame ones, dropping some. The data show roughly 1,500,000 clones, just under 99% seen once. Sequenced material: naive CD4+ T cells sorted from blood. Receptors were obtained from a man younger than 45 in good health. Both conserved end residues are part of each CDR3. The D gene is left open where the match is weak. Only some rows state a clone size, as once, few, many or a class for expanded clones.

V	size	D	J	CDR3	DNA
TRBV11-3	NA	NA	TRBJ1-5	CASSLGFKTVQYSNQPQHF	TGTGCCAGCAGCTTAGGGTTTAAGACGGTACAATATAGCAATCAGCCCCAGCATTTT
TRBV28	NA	NA	TRBJ1-2	CASSLFSASGYGYTF	TGTGCCAGCAGTTTATTTTCAGCAAGCGGCTATGGCTACACCTTC
TRBV25-1	NA	TRBD2	TRBJ2-1	CASSEYGAGGYNEQFF	TGTGCCAGCAGTGAATATGGTGCGGGGGGGTACAATGAGCAGTTCTTC
TRBV6-4	NA	NA	TRBJ2-6	CASSETPMWSGANVLTF	TGTGCCAGCAGTGAGACCCCAATGTGGTCTGGGGCCAACGTCCTGACTTTC
TRBV5-4	NA	NA	TRBJ1-2	CASSLKGTPYGYTF	TGTGCCAGCAGCTTGAAGGGGACCCCCTATGGCTACACCTTC
TRBV5-4	NA	NA	TRBJ2-2	CASSLRGGNTGELFF	TGTGCCAGCAGCTTACGAGGGGGTAACACCGGGGAGCTGTTTTTT
TRBV28	NA	NA	TRBJ2-7	CASSLLGGASYEQYF	TGTGCCAGCAGTTTATTGGGCGGGGCCTCCTACGAGCAGTACTTC
TRBV7-3	NA	NA	TRBJ2-2	CASSLRGNTGELFF	TGTGCCAGCAGCTTAAGGGGGAACACCGGGGAGCTGTTTTTT
TRBV7-9	NA	NA	TRBJ1-1	CASRPGGEAFF	TGTGCCAGCCGACCGGGGGGTGAAGCTTTCTTT
TRBV6-6	NA	NA	TRBJ1-5	CASSTPRDNTQPQHF	TGTGCCAGCAGCACCCCCAGGGACAACACTCAGCCCCAGCATTTT
TRBV29-1	NA	NA	TRBJ1-1	CSVALLRNTEAFF	TGCAGCGTTGCATTGTTGAGGAACACTGAAGCTTTCTTT
TRBV5-1	once	NA	TRBJ2-1	CASSLVGVSYNEQFF	TGCGCCAGCAGCTTGGTAGGGGTTTCCTACAATGAGCAGTTCTTC
TRBV5-4	NA	NA	TRBJ1-3	CASSLQAASGNTIYF	TGTGCCAGCAGCTTACAAGCGGCCTCTGGAAACACCATATATTTT
TRBV9	NA	NA	TRBJ2-1	CASSGRGNEQFF	TGTGCCAGCAGCGGACGGGGAAATGAGCAGTTCTTC
TRBV5-1	NA	NA	TRBJ2-1	CASSLVADNEQFF	TGCGCCAGCAGCTTGGTCGCAGACAATGAGCAGTTCTTC
TRBV18	NA	NA	TRBJ1-4	CASSPFHGSGTNEKLFF	TGTGCCAGCTCACCCTTCCATGGGTCCGGGACTAATGAAAAACTGTTTTTT
TRBV10-2	NA	NA	TRBJ1-3	CASSLGNTIYF	TGCGCCAGCAGCCTAGGGAACACCATATATTTT
TRBV7-8	once	TRBD1	TRBJ2-7	CASSLAPKRTGEPYEQYF	TGTGCCAGCAGCTTAGCGCCGAAGAGGACAGGGGAACCCTACGAGCAGTACTTC
TRBV27	once	NA	TRBJ2-1	CASSQVPAGEQFF	TGTGCCAGCAGCCAGGTGCCGGCCGGTGAGCAGTTCTTC
TRBV7-9	NA	NA	TRBJ2-5	CASSPGTEQETQYF	TGTGCCAGCAGCCCAGGGACTGAACAAGAGACCCAGTACTTC
TRBV7-9	NA	NA	TRBJ2-1	CASSSGNEQFF	TGTGCCAGCAGCTCGGGGAATGAGCAGTTCTTC
TRBV11-2	NA	TRBD2	TRBJ2-5	CASRGLAGREETQYF	TGTGCCAGCAGGGGACTAGCGGGGAGGGAAGAGACCCAGTACTTC
TRBV29-1	NA	NA	TRBJ1-1	CSVAPQGFYTEAFF	TGCAGCGTTGCCCCGCAGGGCTTTTACACTGAAGCTTTCTTT
TRBV5-1	NA	NA	TRBJ1-1	CASSLGSDTEAFF	TGCGCCAGCAGCTTGGGTTCAGACACTGAAGCTTTCTTT
TRBV5-1	NA	NA	TRBJ1-2	CASSLDRSYGYTF	TGCGCCAGCAGCTTGGACAGGAGCTATGGCTACACCTTC
TRBV27	NA	TRBD1	TRBJ2-7	CASSLKDRGWEQYF	TGTGCCAGCAGTCTAAAGGACAGGGGCTGGGAGCAGTACTTC
TRBV14	NA	NA	TRBJ1-1	CASSQRGTEAFF	TGTGCCAGCAGCCAACGGGGCACTGAAGCTTTCTTT
TRBV6-1	NA	NA	TRBJ2-1	CASSATTSNDNEQFF	TGTGCCAGCAGCGCGACGACTAGTAACGACAATGAGCAGTTCTTC
TRBV12-2	NA	NA	TRBJ1-1	CARGREGNTEAFF	TGTGCAAGGGGTCGGGAGGGGAACACTGAAGCTTTCTTT
TRBV10-3	NA	TRBD2	TRBJ2-1	CAMGSSGSENEQFF	TGTGCCATGGGCTCCAGCGGGAGTGAGAATGAGCAGTTCTTC